Below, 20 T cell receptor beta chains from the same sample are listed, as sequenced in a study of CXCR3-negative and CXCR3-positive naive CD8 T cells. Their antigens remain unidentified. Each TRB cDNA library was prepared by 5' RACE (with UMI labels). TCRdb reprocessed the 5' RACE reads and keeps a single row for each CDR3 protein, giving no DNA. Across some 68,000 distinct CDR3 sequences, the top ten clones capture 4.8% of the sample. Findings and caveats of the study: CXCR3-negative naive cells had less hydrophobic TRB CDR3s than did CXCR3-positive naive cells.

Sequenced: naive CXCR3+ CD8+ T cells from blood. Subset here: CD45RO-CCR7+CD27+CD95- naive CD8+ T cells expressing CXCR3 (TNR3+). These receptors came from a human donor in good health. Some clones in this sample may be carry-over from other donors' samples.

V gene TRBV18 combines with J gene TRBJ2-7. The length of the CDR3 is 14 residues. The germline gives CDR1 KGHSH, CDR2 LQKENI. The CDR3 loop reads CASSPDPEHYEQYF.

This chain uses TRBV29-1 with TRBJ2-5; TCRdb's D gene call, TRBD2, goes unchecked for lack of DNA. The CDR3 extends over 13 amino acids. The germline V gene has CDR1 SQVTM and CDR2 ANQGSEA. CDR3 residues: CSVRVILKETQYF.

V gene TRBV7-9 combines with J gene TRBJ1-3; TCRdb gives TRBD1 as the D gene, but with no DNA this cannot be confirmed. The CDR3 covers 15 residues. Germline CDR1 reads SEHNR; CDR2 reads FQNEAQ (reference sequence). The CDR3 here is CASSGGQIDGNTIYF.

The chain couples TRBV25-1 to TRBJ1-2; TCRdb picks TRBD1, but there is no DNA to check that call. Looked up from germline, CDR1 is MGHDK and CDR2 is SYGVNS. The CDR3 loop spans 17 amino acids. The CDR3 region is CASSEFFQGPMSHGYTF.

This chain uses TRBV29-1 with TRBJ2-2. The germline gives CDR1 SQVTM, CDR2 ANQGSEA. The CDR3 covers 15 residues. The CDR3 here is CSVEVRSMNTGELFF.

V is TRBV28 and J is TRBJ2-1; the TCRdb call, TRBD2, lacks DNA for checking. The CDR3 has 20 amino acids. Germline V CDR1 and CDR2: MDHEN, SYDVKM. CDR3 sequence: CASSLVLATSGGLSYNEQFF.

V and J are TRBV15 and TRBJ2-1; TCRdb selects TRBD1, and the lack of DNA leaves this call unchecked. Germline CDR1 is LNHNV and CDR2 is YYDKDF (reference sequence). The CDR3 contains 15 residues. CDR3 in amino acids: CATSRDPDSYNEQFF.

This sequence joins TRBV4-2 and TRBJ1-6; TCRdb proposes TRBD1, but this gene call is untestable without DNA. This CDR3 has 16 residues. CDR1 is LGHNA and CDR2 is YNFKEQ in the germline V gene. CDR3 loop: CASSPRTGDDNSPLHF.

The chain is built from TRBV7-9 and TRBJ2-3; TCRdb's D gene call, TRBD2, goes unchecked for lack of DNA. Germline V gene lookup returns CDR1 SEHNR and CDR2 FQNEAQ (reference sequence). The CDR3 has 17 amino acids. CDR3 residues: CASSLTLAGARTDTQYF.

This chain joins TRBV7-6 and TRBJ2-7. The CDR3 contains 13 residues. CDR1 and CDR2 from the germline V gene are SGHVS and FNYEAQ. CDR3 in amino acids: CASSFANWGEQYF.

This chain links TRBV29-1 with TRBJ1-1; TCRdb's D call, TRBD1, is unchecked because there is no DNA. The CDR3 length is 14 residues. Germline-derived CDR1 and CDR2 are SQVTM and ANQGSEA. The CDR3 loop reads CSVMGRNEGSEAFF.

V and J are TRBV5-1 and TRBJ2-3. Germline CDR1 reads SGHRS; CDR2 reads YFSETQ. The length of the CDR3 is 13 residues. The CDR3 reads CASSLGGSDTQYF.

The V and J genes are TRBV7-9 and TRBJ2-7; TCRdb calls TRBD2, which cannot be checked without DNA. The CDR3 loop spans 14 amino acids. Germline V gene lookup returns CDR1 SEHNR and CDR2 FQNEAQ (reference sequence). Here the CDR3 reads CASSTSSGVYEQYF. The variable domain in full, with the rest retrieved from reference TRBV7-9 and TRBJ2-7, is DTGVSQNPRHKITKRGQNVTFRCDPISEHNRLYWYRQTLGQGPEFLTYFQNEAQLEKSRLLSDRFSAERPKGSFSTLEIQRTEQGDSAMYLCASSTSSGVYEQYFGPGTRLTVT.

The chain is built from TRBV20-1 and TRBJ2-7; TCRdb names TRBD2, which stays unverified in the absence of DNA. Germline lookup yields CDR1 DFQATT and CDR2 SNEGSKA (reference sequence). The CDR3 totals 14 residues. The CDR3 protein is CSARGASGVYEQYF.

The chain employs TRBV5-1 and TRBJ2-5; TCRdb picks TRBD1, but there is no DNA to check that call. Germline V lookup: CDR1 SGHRS, CDR2 YFSETQ. This CDR3 region has 14 residues. CDR3 sequence: CASSPNRGQETQYF.

The chain links TRBV29-1 to TRBJ2-2; there is no DNA to check the TCRdb D call of TRBD1. Germline values: CDR1 SQVTM, CDR2 ANQGSEA. The CDR3 contains 13 residues. This chain's CDR3 is CSANRVGTGELFF.

The rearrangement joins TRBV6-2 or TRBV6-3 to TRBJ2-1; TCRdb returns TRBD1, unconfirmable since there is no DNA. The germline V gene has CDR1 MNHEY and CDR2 SVGEGT. The CDR3 is made up of 16 amino acids. The CDR3 protein is CASSYPSRQIYNEQFF.

The J gene is TRBJ2-1, the V gene TRBV29-1; TCRdb outputs TRBD1, but without DNA this stays unchecked. Germline V CDR1 and CDR2: SQVTM, ANQGSEA. The CDR3 consists of 14 residues. The CDR3 loop reads CSVDGGNRPNEQFF.

The rearrangement links TRBV18 to TRBJ2-7; TCRdb indicates TRBD1, and absent DNA this call remains unverified. Looked up from germline, CDR1 is KGHSH and CDR2 is LQKENI. The CDR3 is 15 amino acids. The CDR3 reads CASSPHDRPSYEQYF.

This chain uses TRBV2 with TRBJ2-3; TCRdb returns TRBD2, unconfirmable since there is no DNA. Germline V lookup: CDR1 SNHLY, CDR2 FYNNEI. The CDR3 has 16 amino acids. This CDR3 is CASSEHYRGATDTQYF.